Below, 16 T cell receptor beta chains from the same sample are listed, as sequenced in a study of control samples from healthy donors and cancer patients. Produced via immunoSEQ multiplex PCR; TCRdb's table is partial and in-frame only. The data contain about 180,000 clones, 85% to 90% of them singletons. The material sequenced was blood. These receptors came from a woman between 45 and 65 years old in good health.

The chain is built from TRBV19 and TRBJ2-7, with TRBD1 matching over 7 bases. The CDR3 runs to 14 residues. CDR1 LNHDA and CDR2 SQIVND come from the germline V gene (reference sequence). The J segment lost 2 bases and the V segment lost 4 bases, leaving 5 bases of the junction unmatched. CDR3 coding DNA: TGTGCCAGTAGTACCTTGACAGGGCCCTACGAGCAGTACTTC. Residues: CASSTLTGPYEQYF.

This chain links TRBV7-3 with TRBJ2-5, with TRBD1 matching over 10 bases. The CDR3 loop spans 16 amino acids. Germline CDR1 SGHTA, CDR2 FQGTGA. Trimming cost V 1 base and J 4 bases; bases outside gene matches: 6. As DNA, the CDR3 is TGTGCCAGCAGCTTAATGGGGACAGGGGTATCAGAGACCCAGTACTTC. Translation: CASSLMGTGVSETQYF.

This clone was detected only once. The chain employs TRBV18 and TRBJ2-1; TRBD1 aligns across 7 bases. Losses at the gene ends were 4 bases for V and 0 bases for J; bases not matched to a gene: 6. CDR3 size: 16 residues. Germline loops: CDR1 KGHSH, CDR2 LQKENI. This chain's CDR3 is CASSRQGVLSYNEQFF. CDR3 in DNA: TGTGCCAGCTCACGCCAGGGGGTCCTCTCCTACAATGAGCAGTTCTTC.

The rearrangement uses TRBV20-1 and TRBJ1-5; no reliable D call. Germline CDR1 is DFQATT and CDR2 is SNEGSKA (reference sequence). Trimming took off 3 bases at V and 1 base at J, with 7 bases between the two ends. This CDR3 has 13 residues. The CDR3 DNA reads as TGCAGTGCTAGTAAGGGAAGCAATCAGCCCCAGCATTTT. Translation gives CSASKGSNQPQHF.

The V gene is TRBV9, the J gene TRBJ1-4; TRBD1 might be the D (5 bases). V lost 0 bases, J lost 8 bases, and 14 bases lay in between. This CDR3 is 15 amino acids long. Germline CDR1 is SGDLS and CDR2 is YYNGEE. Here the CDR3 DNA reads TGTGCCAGCAGCGTAGCAGTAGGGGCGGAGGAAAAACTGTTTTTT. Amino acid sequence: CASSVAVGAEEKLFF.

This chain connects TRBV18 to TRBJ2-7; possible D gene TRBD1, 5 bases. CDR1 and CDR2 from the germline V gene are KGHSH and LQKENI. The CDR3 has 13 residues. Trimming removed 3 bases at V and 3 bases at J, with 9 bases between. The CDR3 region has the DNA TGTGCCAGCTCACCCTCCAGGGTCTACGAGCAGTACTTC. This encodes CASSPSRVYEQYF.

In DNA form, the CDR3 reads TGTGCCAGCAGCCTCGGACAGGGGTGGGCCTACGAGCAGTACTTC. Residues: CASSLGQGWAYEQYF. The chain uses TRBV7-7 and TRBJ2-7, with TRBD1 identical over 9 bases. The germline gives CDR1 SSHAT, CDR2 FNYEAQ (reference sequence). V shed 5 bases, J shed 2 bases, and the junction held 7 bases outside the gene matches. This CDR3 is built from 15 residues.

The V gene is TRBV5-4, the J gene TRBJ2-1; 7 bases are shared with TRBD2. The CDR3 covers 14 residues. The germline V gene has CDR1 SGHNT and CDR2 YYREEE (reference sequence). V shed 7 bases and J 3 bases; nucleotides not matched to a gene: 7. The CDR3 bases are TGTGCCAGCCACCGGGAGGAAGGCTACAATGAGCAGTTCTTC. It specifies CASHREEGYNEQFF.

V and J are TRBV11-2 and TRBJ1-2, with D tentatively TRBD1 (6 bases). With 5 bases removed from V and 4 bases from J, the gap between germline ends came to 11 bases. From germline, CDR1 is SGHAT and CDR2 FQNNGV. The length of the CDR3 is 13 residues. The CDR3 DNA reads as TGTGCCAGCAGCATTCTACAGGGCTATGGCTACACCTTC. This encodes CASSILQGYGYTF.

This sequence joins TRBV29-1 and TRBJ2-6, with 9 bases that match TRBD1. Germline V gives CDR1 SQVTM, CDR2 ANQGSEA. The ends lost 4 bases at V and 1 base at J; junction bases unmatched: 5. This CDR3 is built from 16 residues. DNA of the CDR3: TGCAGCGTTGGTGGGACAGGGATTTCTGGGGCCAACGTCCTGACTTTC. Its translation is CSVGGTGISGANVLTF.

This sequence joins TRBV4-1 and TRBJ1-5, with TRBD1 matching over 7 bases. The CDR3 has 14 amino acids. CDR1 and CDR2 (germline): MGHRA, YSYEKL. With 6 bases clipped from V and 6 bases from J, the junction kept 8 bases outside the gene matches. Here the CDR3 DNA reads TGCGCCAGCAGTCCGGGACAGCCCCGTCAGCCCCAGCATTTT. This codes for CASSPGQPRQPQHF.

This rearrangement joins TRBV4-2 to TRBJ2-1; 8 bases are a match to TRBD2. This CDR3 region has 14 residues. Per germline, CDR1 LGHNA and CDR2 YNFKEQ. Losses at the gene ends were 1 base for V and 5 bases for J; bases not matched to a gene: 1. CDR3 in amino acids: CASSQVSGNNEQFF. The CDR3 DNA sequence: TGTGCCAGCAGCCAAGTTAGCGGGAACAATGAGCAGTTCTTC.

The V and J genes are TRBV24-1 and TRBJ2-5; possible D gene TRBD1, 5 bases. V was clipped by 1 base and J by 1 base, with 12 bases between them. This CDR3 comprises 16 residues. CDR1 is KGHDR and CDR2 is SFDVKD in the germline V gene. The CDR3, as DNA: TGTGCCACCAGTGATTTTTTCACAGGCCGCCAAGAGACCCAGTACTTC. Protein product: CATSDFFTGRQETQYF.

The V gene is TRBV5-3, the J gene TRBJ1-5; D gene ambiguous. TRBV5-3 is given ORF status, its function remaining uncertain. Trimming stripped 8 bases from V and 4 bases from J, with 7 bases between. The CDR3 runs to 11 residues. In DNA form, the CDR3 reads TGTGCCAGTTTTGCGAATCAGCCCCAGCATTTT. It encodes CASFANQPQHF.

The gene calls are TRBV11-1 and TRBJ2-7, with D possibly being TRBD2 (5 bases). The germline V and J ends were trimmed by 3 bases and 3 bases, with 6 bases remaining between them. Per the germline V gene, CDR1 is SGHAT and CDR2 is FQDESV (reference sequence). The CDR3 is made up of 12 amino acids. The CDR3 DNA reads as TGTGCCAGCAGCTTTGGAGGCTACGAGCAGTACTTC. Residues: CASSFGGYEQYF.

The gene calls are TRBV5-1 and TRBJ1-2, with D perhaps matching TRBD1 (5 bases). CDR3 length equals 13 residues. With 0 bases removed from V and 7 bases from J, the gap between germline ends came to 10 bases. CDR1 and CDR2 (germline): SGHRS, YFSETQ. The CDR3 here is CASSLEPGSGYTF. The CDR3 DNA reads TGCGCCAGCAGCTTGGAGCCAGGGTCTGGCTACACCTTC.